These 21 T cell receptor beta chains share one sample of origin, sequenced in a study of T cells in Graves' hyperthyroidism and ophthalmopathy. RNA transcripts provided the source from which TCR beta CDR3 regions were amplified. An initial round of RT-PCR targeting the TCR CDR3 relied on the HTBI primer set. Each CDR3 protein gets one entry after TCRdb re-called the multiplex PCR reads with MiXCR. The sample lists 350,000 to 400,000 distinct CDR3 sequences; roughly 19% were seen once. The specimen sequenced was blood. The source of these receptors is a young woman with Graves' hyperthyroidism.

In its sample, this clonotype was seen many times. The rearrangement joins TRBV15 to TRBJ2-2; D is possibly TRBD2 (5 bases). CDR1 and CDR2 (germline): LNHNV, YYDKDF (reference sequence). Trimming shortened V by 1 base and J by 7 bases, and 13 bases separated the two germline ends. The CDR3 is 15 residues long. The CDR3 bases are TGTGCCACCAGCAGAGGGTACCTAGCAAGCGGGGAGCTGTTTTTT. Its protein is CATSRGYLASGELFF.

This clonotype was observed at least ten times. Compared with germline, one end of the junction differs, possibly owing to a read error. V usage is TRBV11-2 and J usage is TRBJ2-7; possibly TRBD1 for D (6 bases). CDR1 and CDR2 from the germline V gene are SGHAT and FQNNGV. The CDR3 extends over 14 amino acids. The CDR3 DNA reads TGTGCCAGCAGCTTAGATATTGGGGGCGGAACAACGTTTTTC. Amino acid sequence: CASSLDIGGGTTFF.

The J gene is TRBJ2-2, the V gene TRBV12-3 or TRBV12-4; D might be TRBD1 (6 bases). The V and J ends lost 11 bases and 1 base respectively, with 14 bases between them. There are 14 residues in the CDR3. CDR3 loop: CASIGTQNTGELFF. The DNA for the CDR3 is TGTGCCTCTATAGGGACACAGAACACCGGGGAGCTGTTTTTT.

This clonotype was picked up many times. The chain employs TRBV7-9 and TRBJ1-1; D gene uncertain. From germline, CDR1 is SEHNR and CDR2 FQNEAQ (reference sequence). V was clipped by 4 bases and J by 10 bases, with 10 bases between them. The CDR3 is 11 amino acids. CDR3 bases: TGTGCCAGCAGCTCGGCGGTTGGAGCTTTCTTT. Its protein product is CASSSAVGAFF.

The chain uses TRBV7-2 and TRBJ1-2; D might be TRBD1 (6 bases). The germline V gene has CDR1 SGHTA and CDR2 FQGNSA. The CDR3 length is 15 residues. V gave up 10 bases and J gave up 2 bases, with 20 bases separating them. CDR3 nucleotides: TGTGCCACTGTTGTCTCGAGGGGGGCGAACTATGGCTACACCTTC. Protein product: CATVVSRGANYGYTF.

This clonotype was observed many times. The rearrangement links TRBV6-2 or TRBV6-3 to TRBJ1-1, with D hard to call. The ends were cut back, 2 bases at V and 12 bases at J, with 16 bases in the middle. Germline assignment: CDR1 MNHEY and CDR2 SVGEGT. The CDR3 spans 13 residues. For the CDR3, the DNA is TGTGCCAGCAGTTACCTATATCGCGGGAGACCTTTCTTT. Its translation: CASSYLYRGRPFF.

The chain joins TRBV5-1 to TRBJ2-2; D is possibly TRBD2 (6 bases). Germline-derived CDR1 and CDR2 are SGHRS and YFSETQ. Trimming left V 0 bases short and J 6 bases short, with 15 bases between. The CDR3 runs 16 residues. The CDR3 protein is CASSLAPGDMAGELFF. The DNA of the CDR3 is TGCGCCAGCAGCTTGGCGCCGGGGGATATGGCCGGGGAGCTGTTTTTT.

This clonotype has at least ten counts. The chain is built from TRBV10-2 and TRBJ2-5, with 10 bases matching TRBD2. The CDR3 extends over 15 amino acids. Per germline, CDR1 WSHSY and CDR2 SAAADI. The CDR3 here is CTTTPSGGAAETQYF. CDR3 DNA sequence: TGCACCACCACACCAAGCGGGGGGGCCGCAGAGACCCAGTACTTC.

This clonotype appeared many times. This rearrangement joins TRBV3-1 to TRBJ1-2, with 8 bases aligning to TRBD1. Germline lookup yields CDR1 LGHDT and CDR2 YNNKEL (reference sequence). This CDR3 has 14 amino acids. V shed 2 bases and J 5 bases; nucleotides not matched to a gene: 4. The CDR3 coding sequence is TGTGCCAGCAGCCAACGACAGGGGCGTTATGGCTACACCTTC. It specifies CASSQRQGRYGYTF.

The chain couples TRBV6-5 to TRBJ1-2, with 11 bases aligning to TRBD1. Germline lookup yields CDR1 MNHEY and CDR2 SVGAGI. The CDR3 is 16 residues long. V trimming: 7 bases; J trimming: 7 bases; junction bases outside the gene matches: 14. The CDR3 is CASTLLPDRGPGGYTF. The CDR3 bases are TGTGCCAGCACCTTACTACCGGACAGGGGGCCGGGTGGCTACACCTTC.

The chain joins TRBV30 to TRBJ2-7, with a tentative D call TRBD1 (5 bases). V was shortened by 1 base and J by 6 bases, with 10 bases between the two germline ends. CDR3 length equals 12 residues. The germline V gene has CDR1 GTSNPN and CDR2 SVGIG (reference sequence). CDR3: CAWSAMGREQYF. As DNA, the CDR3 is TGTGCCTGGAGTGCCATGGGGCGCGAGCAGTACTTC.

In its sample, this clonotype was seen a few times. This rearrangement joins TRBV5-6 to TRBJ1-5; D not certain. Germline lookup yields CDR1 SGHDT and CDR2 YYEEEE. Trimming shortened V by 0 bases and J by 0 bases, and 7 bases separated the two germline ends. The CDR3 loop spans 15 amino acids. CDR3 DNA: TGTGCCAGCAGCTTGGGGATCTATAGCAATCAGCCCCAGCATTTT. As protein: CASSLGIYSNQPQHF.

This sequence joins TRBV6-1 and TRBJ2-5; TRBD2 aligns across 9 bases. Looked up from germline, CDR1 is MNHNS and CDR2 is SASEGT. After removal of 9 bases from V and 2 bases from J, the junction contained 7 bases not matched to a gene. The CDR3 is made up of 14 amino acids. This CDR3 reads CASGPAGGQETQYF. The CDR3 nucleotides are TGTGCCAGTGGGCCGGCGGGGGGGCAAGAGACCCAGTACTTC.

This clonotype was seen many times. This chain links TRBV11-2 with TRBJ2-7; TRBD1 matches 10 bases. Germline-derived CDR1 and CDR2 are SGHAT and FQNNGV. The CDR3 consists of 14 residues. With 7 bases clipped from V and 2 bases from J, the junction kept 5 bases outside the gene matches. The CDR3 nucleotides are TGTGCCAGCACCATGGGGACAGGGGCCTACGAGCAGTACTTC. Translated: CASTMGTGAYEQYF.

The chain employs TRBV18 and TRBJ1-5; D ambiguous. V was shortened by 3 bases and J by 0 bases, with 12 bases between the two germline ends. The CDR3 is 16 residues long. Germline V CDR1 and CDR2: KGHSH, LQKENI. CDR3 sequence: CASSPSAGHSNQPQHF. As DNA, the CDR3 is TGTGCCAGCTCACCCAGTGCCGGCCATAGCAATCAGCCCCAGCATTTT. Full variable domain (rest looked up from reference TRBV18 and TRBJ1-5): NAGVMQNPRHLVRRRGQEARLRCSPMKGHSHVYWYRQLPEEGLKFMVYLQKENIIDESGMPKERFSAEFPKEGPSILRIQQVVRGDSAAYFCASSPSAGHSNQPQHFGDGTRLSIL.

This clonotype has a count of ten or more. The chain recombines TRBV7-9 with TRBJ2-7, with 12 nucleotides matching TRBD1. This CDR3 region has 15 residues. From germline, CDR1 is SEHNR and CDR2 FQNEAQ (reference sequence). V was clipped by 5 bases and J by 7 bases; unmatched bases: 9. This CDR3 is CASSPIRDRGREQYF. In DNA, the CDR3 is TGTGCCAGCAGCCCCATCCGGGACAGGGGGCGGGAGCAGTACTTC.

At least ten counts were recorded for this clonotype. This chain uses TRBV6-2 or TRBV6-3 with TRBJ2-5; the D is unclear. Trimming removed 0 bases at V and 5 bases at J, with 13 bases between. Germline CDR1 MNHEY, CDR2 SVGEGT. This CDR3 spans 15 amino acids. The CDR3 DNA is TGTGCCAGCAGTTACTCTCGGCTAGAGATGGAGACCCAGTACTTC. Protein product: CASSYSRLEMETQYF.

Only a few counts were recorded for this clonotype. CDR3 residues: CSVREDRVSPLHF. For the CDR3, the DNA is TGCAGCGTTCGGGAGGACAGGGTTTCACCCCTCCACTTT. The V gene is TRBV29-1, the J gene TRBJ1-6; 8 bases fit TRBD1. Germline trimming cut 5 bases from V and 9 bases from J; bases unmatched to any gene: 6. The CDR3 spans 13 residues. CDR1 and CDR2 from the germline V gene are SQVTM and ANQGSEA. Together with reference TRBV29-1 and TRBJ1-6, the CDR3 gives the full variable domain: SAVISQKPSRDICQRGTSLTIQCQVDSQVTMMFWYRQQPGQSLTLIATANQGSEATYESGFVIDKFPISRPNLTFSTLTVSNMSPEDSSIYLCSVREDRVSPLHFGNGTRLTVT.

A few counts support this clonotype. The chain employs TRBV19 and TRBJ2-2, with D maybe TRBD2 (6 bases). The ends were cut back, 7 bases at V and 0 bases at J, with 9 bases in the middle. Germline V gene data show CDR1 as LNHDA and CDR2 as SQIVND (reference sequence). The CDR3 runs to 14 residues. CDR3 sequence (DNA): TGTGCCAGTAAACCGGGGGCGAACACCGGGGAGCTGTTTTTT. Its protein product is CASKPGANTGELFF.

The rearrangement links TRBV28 to TRBJ2-7, with TRBD2 matching over 7 bases. V lost 8 bases to trimming and J lost 3 bases; unmatched junction nucleotides: 7. CDR3 length: 13 amino acids. Germline V gene lookup returns CDR1 MDHEN and CDR2 SYDVKM. This CDR3 is CASWGLSNYEQYV. In DNA form, the CDR3 reads TGTGCCAGCTGGGGACTATCAAACTACGAGCAGTACGTC.

In its sample, this clonotype was seen many times. V is TRBV6-1 and J is TRBJ1-1; D not resolved. Trimming cost V 4 bases and J 1 base, with 13 bases left between them. The CDR3 runs to 15 residues. The germline V gene encodes CDR1 MNHNS and CDR2 SASEGT. CDR3 sequence (DNA): TGTGCCAGCAGTGGACGAGGGTGGAGGAACACTGAAGCTTTCTTT. This codes for CASSGRGWRNTEAFF.